This T cell receptor (beta chain) was obtained from a study of cytomegalovirus exposure and HLA in healthy donors. The V end was cut by 5 bases, the J end by 1 base, with 8 bases between. Per germline, CDR1 SSHAT and CDR2 FNYEAQ (reference sequence). The CDR3 length is 13 residues. PCR employed 60 Vbeta and 13 Jbeta primers. Some clones are missing from TCRdb's copy, which holds only in-frame ones; the method was immunoSEQ multiplex PCR. The sample carries approximately 170,000 clones, around 82% recorded once. For this clone: The antigen is unknown.

Findings and caveats of the study: Later on, a genetic analysis was performed. It linked a missense variant in DCLRE1C with V- and J-gene trimming of TCR beta. The productive fraction for most TCR beta V segments was about 90% or about 30% in an earlier analysis.

The receptor's source is a male donor in good health and CMV-seronegative. The chain combines TRBV7-7 with TRBJ1-1; D gene ambiguous. Sequenced material: PBMCs. The CDR3 loop is CASSVLSNTEAFF. The CDR3 nucleotides are TGTGCCAGCAGCGTTCTTTCGAACACTGAAGCTTTCTTT.